This entry lists 19 T cell receptor beta chains sequenced from one sample in a study of CXCR3-negative and CXCR3-positive naive CD8 T cells. The authors made the TRB cDNA libraries by 5' RACE using UMI labels. TCRdb reprocessed the 5' RACE reads and keeps a single row for each CDR3 protein, giving no DNA. The data include approximately 60,000 distinct CDR3 sequences; the top ten clones carry around a quarter. The material sequenced was memory CD8+ T cells from blood. The receptors originated from a human donor in good health. Some clones in this sample may be carry-over from other donors' samples.

The rearrangement links TRBV10-2 to TRBJ1-2; TCRdb's D call, TRBD1, is unchecked because there is no DNA. This CDR3 contains 13 residues. Germline-derived CDR1 and CDR2 are WSHSY and SAAADI. The CDR3 spells CASSEPEAGGYTF.

CDR3 in amino acids: CASSLQGGYTEAFF. The J gene is TRBJ1-1, the V gene TRBV27; TCRdb names TRBD1, which stays unverified in the absence of DNA. This CDR3 is built from 14 residues. Germline-derived CDR1 and CDR2 are MNHEY and SMNVEV (reference sequence).

This sequence joins TRBV19 and TRBJ2-7; TCRdb's assignment of TRBD1 cannot be checked, as there is no DNA. CDR1 is LNHDA and CDR2 is SQIVND in the germline V gene (reference sequence). The CDR3 loop spans 15 amino acids. The CDR3 is CASSLRDAGGNEQYF.

The V call is TRBV15, the J call TRBJ2-3; the D call from TCRdb, TRBD2, cannot be confirmed without DNA. This CDR3 is 15 amino acids long. Germline assignment: CDR1 LNHNV and CDR2 YYDKDF (reference sequence). The chain's CDR3 is CATARGDDRSDTQYF.

The rearrangement joins TRBV11-3 to TRBJ2-1; TCRdb designates TRBD2, a call that cannot be tested without DNA. The CDR3 has 15 amino acids. The germline CDR1 and CDR2 sequences are SGHNT and YENEEA. The CDR3 here is CASSSLAGGHNEQFF.

The chain links TRBV6-1 to TRBJ2-1; TCRdb's D call of TRBD2 is untestable without DNA. The CDR3 contains 14 residues. The germline V gene has CDR1 MNHNS and CDR2 SASEGT. CDR3 residues: CASSGTSGNHEQFF.

The chain combines TRBV19 with TRBJ2-7. There are 14 residues in the CDR3. The germline V gene encodes CDR1 LNHDA and CDR2 SQIVND (reference sequence). CDR3 region: CASKGDGFSYEQYF.

The rearrangement uses TRBV6-5 and TRBJ2-1; the D call of TRBD1 rests on TCRdb alone, since no DNA is present to check it. Germline V gives CDR1 MNHEY, CDR2 SVGAGI. The CDR3 consists of 15 residues. The CDR3 here is CASSYAAEGGNEQFF.

V and J are TRBV6-4 and TRBJ2-7; there is no DNA to check the TCRdb D call of TRBD2. CDR1 is MRHNA, CDR2 SNTAGT, per germline. CDR3 size: 17 residues. The CDR3 sequence: CASSDRLAGGQSYEQYF.

This chain uses TRBV7-9 with TRBJ1-4. This CDR3 has 13 residues. CDR1 SEHNR and CDR2 FQNEAQ come from the germline V gene (reference sequence). CDR3: CASSVDAGWELFF.

Measured by frequency, this clonotype is medium-sized. This chain links TRBV25-1 with TRBJ1-1; checking the TCRdb D call of TRBD1 is not possible without DNA. This CDR3 has 16 residues. Germline CDR1 and CDR2: MGHDK and SYGVNS. CDR3 region: CASSGYETGAVTEAFF.

V usage is TRBV7-9 and J usage is TRBJ2-1; no DNA is available, so the TRBD1 call from TCRdb remains unchecked. Germline values: CDR1 SEHNR, CDR2 FQNEAQ (reference sequence). This CDR3 region has 14 residues. The CDR3 loop is CASSAGYDYNEQFF.

The rearrangement links TRBV29-1 to TRBJ2-2; the TRBD1 assignment by TCRdb is unverifiable without DNA. This CDR3 contains 16 residues. Germline-derived CDR1 and CDR2 are SQVTM and ANQGSEA. This CDR3 reads CSVEEWGQGNTGELFF.

The genes are TRBV6-6 and TRBJ2-3. CDR3 size: 14 residues. The germline V gene has CDR1 MNHNY and CDR2 SVGAGI (reference sequence). The CDR3 spells CASSYGGNTDTEYF.

The V call is TRBV2, the J call TRBJ2-1; TCRdb selects TRBD2, and the lack of DNA leaves this call unchecked. Germline V lookup: CDR1 SNHLY, CDR2 FYNNEI. The CDR3 contains 16 residues. Here the CDR3 reads CASSEVVAGEGNEQFF.

The chain recombines TRBV11-3 with TRBJ2-2. The CDR3 extends over 18 amino acids. Germline V gene sequence: CDR1 SGHNT, CDR2 YENEEA. The CDR3 here is CASSSKGSNSSNTGELFF.

The V gene is TRBV12-3 or TRBV12-4, the J gene TRBJ2-3; TCRdb proposes TRBD1, but this gene call is untestable without DNA. The CDR3 loop spans 13 amino acids. CDR3 residues: CASSLGQADTQYF.

The genes are TRBV25-1 and TRBJ2-1; TCRdb gives TRBD2 as the D gene, but with no DNA this cannot be confirmed. CDR1 MGHDK and CDR2 SYGVNS come from the germline V gene. CDR3 length: 14 amino acids. The CDR3 spells CASSASGGNNEQFF.

The rearrangement links TRBV7-3 to TRBJ2-1; TCRdb indicates TRBD1, and absent DNA this call remains unverified. This CDR3 region has 15 residues. The germline CDR1 and CDR2 sequences are SGHTA and FQGTGA. The CDR3: CASSPGLIAYNEQFF.